Listed here is a single TCR beta chain. What it binds is not known. Assay: immunoSEQ multiplex PCR; the TCRdb copy retains only in-frame clones and omits some. The profile shows approximately 100,000 clones, 90% of them singletons. The data stem from a study of OX40 agonist ivuxolimab in advanced cancers. Study results and limitations: At doses 0.1 to 3.0 mg/kg, CD4+ and CD8+ clones expanded. No determination was made of the antigen specificity of the expanded peripheral T cells.

Germline V gene lookup returns CDR1 SNHLY and CDR2 FYNNEI. V shed 5 bases and J 3 bases; nucleotides not matched to a gene: 5. The CDR3 has 14 residues. The specimen was CD4+ or CD8+ T cells sorted from blood, collected in a trial of the OX40 agonist ivuxolimab. This clonotype was obtained from an adult with an advanced solid tumor such as melanoma, head and neck, liver or kidney cancer. The chain carries TRBV2 and TRBJ1-1; 8 positions agree with TRBD1. The DNA of the CDR3 is TGTGCCAGCAGTTTTACACAGGGGGACACTGAAGCTTTCTTT. Translated: CASSFTQGDTEAFF.